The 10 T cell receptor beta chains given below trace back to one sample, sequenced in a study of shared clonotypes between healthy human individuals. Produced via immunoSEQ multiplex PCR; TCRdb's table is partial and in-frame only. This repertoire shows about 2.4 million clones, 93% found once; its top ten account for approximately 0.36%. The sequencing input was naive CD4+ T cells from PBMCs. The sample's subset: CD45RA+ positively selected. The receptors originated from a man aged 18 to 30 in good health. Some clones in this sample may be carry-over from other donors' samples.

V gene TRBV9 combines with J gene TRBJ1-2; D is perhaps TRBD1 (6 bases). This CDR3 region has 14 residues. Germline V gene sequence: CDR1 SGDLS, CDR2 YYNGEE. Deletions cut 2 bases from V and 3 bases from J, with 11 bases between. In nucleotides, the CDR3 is TGTGCCAGCAGCGTTAGGGGGGGCCACTATGGCTACACCTTC. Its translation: CASSVRGGHYGYTF.

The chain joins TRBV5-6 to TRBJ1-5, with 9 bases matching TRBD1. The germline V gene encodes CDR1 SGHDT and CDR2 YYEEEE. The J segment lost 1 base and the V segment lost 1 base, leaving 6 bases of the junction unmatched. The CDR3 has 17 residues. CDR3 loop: CASSLPEQGASNQPQHF. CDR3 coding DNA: TGTGCCAGCAGCTTGCCAGAACAGGGGGCAAGCAATCAGCCCCAGCATTTT.

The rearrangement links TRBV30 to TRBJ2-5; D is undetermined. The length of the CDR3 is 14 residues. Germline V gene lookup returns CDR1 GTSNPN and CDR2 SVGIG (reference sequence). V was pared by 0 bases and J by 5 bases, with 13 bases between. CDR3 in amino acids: CAWSVRTWVETQYF. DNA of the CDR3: TGTGCCTGGAGTGTACGTACGTGGGTTGAGACCCAGTACTTC.

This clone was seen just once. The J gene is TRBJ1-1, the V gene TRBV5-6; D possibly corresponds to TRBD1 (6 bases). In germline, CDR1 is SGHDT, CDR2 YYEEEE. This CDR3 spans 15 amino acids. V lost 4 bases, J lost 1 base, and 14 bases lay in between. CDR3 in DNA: TGTGCCAGCAGCCCCAATGGGGGCGGGAACACTGAAGCTTTCTTT. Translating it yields CASSPNGGGNTEAFF. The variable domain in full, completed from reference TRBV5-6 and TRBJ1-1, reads DAGVTQSPTHLIKTRGQQVTLRCSPKSGHDTVSWYQQALGQGPQFIFQYYEEEERQRGNFPDRFSGHQFPNYSSELNVNALLLGDSALYLCASSPNGGGNTEAFFGQGTRLTVV.

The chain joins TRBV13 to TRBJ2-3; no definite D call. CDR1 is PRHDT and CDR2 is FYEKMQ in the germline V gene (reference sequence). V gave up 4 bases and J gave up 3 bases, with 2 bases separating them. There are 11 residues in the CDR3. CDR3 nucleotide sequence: TGTGCCAGCAGCTGGACAGATACGCAGTATTTT. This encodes CASSWTDTQYF.

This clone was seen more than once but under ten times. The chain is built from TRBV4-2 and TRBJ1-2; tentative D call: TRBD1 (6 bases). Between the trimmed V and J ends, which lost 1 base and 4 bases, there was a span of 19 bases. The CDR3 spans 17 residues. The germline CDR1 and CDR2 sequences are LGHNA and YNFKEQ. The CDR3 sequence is CASSQGSLGRGTYGYTF. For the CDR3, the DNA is TGTGCCAGCAGCCAAGGATCTCTCGGCAGGGGCACCTATGGCTACACCTTC.

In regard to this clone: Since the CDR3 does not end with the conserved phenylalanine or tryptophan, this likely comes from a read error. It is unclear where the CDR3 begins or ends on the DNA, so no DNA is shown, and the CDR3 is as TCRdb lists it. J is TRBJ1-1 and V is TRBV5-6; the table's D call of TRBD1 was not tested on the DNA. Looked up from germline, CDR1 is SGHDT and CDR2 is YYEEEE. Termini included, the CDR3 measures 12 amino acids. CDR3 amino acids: CASSLAKGAFVL.

The CDR3 DNA is TGTGCCAGCAGTCGGGCGGGCCAGGGAACCGGGGAGCTGTTTTTT. It is translated as CASSRAGQGTGELFF. The chain uses TRBV27 and TRBJ2-2; either TRBD1 or TRBD2 may fit D (5 bases each). CDR1 and CDR2 from the germline V gene are MNHEY and SMNVEV (reference sequence). The CDR3 totals 15 residues. Trimming took off 5 bases at V and 5 bases at J, with 15 bases between the two ends.

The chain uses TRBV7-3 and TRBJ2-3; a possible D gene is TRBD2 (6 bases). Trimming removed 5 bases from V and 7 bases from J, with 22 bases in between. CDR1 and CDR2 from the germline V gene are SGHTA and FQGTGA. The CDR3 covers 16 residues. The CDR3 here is CASSPNLSGPRNTQYF. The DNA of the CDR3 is TGTGCCAGCAGCCCCAATCTCAGCGGGCCAAGAAATACGCAGTATTTT.

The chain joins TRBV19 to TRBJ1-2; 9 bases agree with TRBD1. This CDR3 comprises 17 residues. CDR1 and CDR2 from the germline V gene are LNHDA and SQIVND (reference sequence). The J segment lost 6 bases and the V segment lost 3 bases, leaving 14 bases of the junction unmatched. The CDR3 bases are TGTGCCAGTAGTATGAGGTCGGGACAGGGCCAGGGGGATGGCTACACCTTC. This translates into CASSMRSGQGQGDGYTF.